Presented here are 28 T cell receptor beta chains from one specimen sequenced in a study of CD8+ T cells in alopecia areata. Extracted from the samples, RNA was reverse transcribed into cDNA to serve as the sequencing template. Produced via immunoSEQ multiplex PCR; TCRdb's table is partial and in-frame only. The table shows roughly 200,000 clones, with roughly 61% occurring only once. Treatment of the sample: oral pan-JAK inhibitor, 5-10 mg twice daily. The sample here was CD8+ T cells sorted from blood, taken at week 24, from a patient treated with tofacitinib. These receptors came from a human donor with alopecia areata.

This clone was seen a handful of times. J is TRBJ2-5 and V is TRBV9; TRBD2 matches at 10 bases. V lost 4 bases, J lost 2 bases, and 5 bases stayed unmatched. This CDR3 has 15 amino acids. Per the germline V gene, CDR1 is SGDLS and CDR2 is YYNGEE. The CDR3 bases are TGTGCCAGCAGCCCTAGCGGGGGACTTCAAGAGACCCAGTACTTC. It specifies CASSPSGGLQETQYF. The variable domain in full, completed from reference TRBV9 and TRBJ2-5, reads DSGVTQTPKHLITATGQRVTLRCSPRSGDLSVYWYQQSLDQGLQFLIQYYNGEERAKGNILERFSAQQFPDLHSELNLSSLELGDSALYFCASSPSGGLQETQYFGPGTRLLVL.

This chain joins TRBV6-5 and TRBJ2-3, with D possibly being TRBD2 (5 bases). Germline CDR1 is MNHEY and CDR2 is SVGAGI. Between the trimmed V and J ends, which lost 0 bases and 2 bases, there was a span of 12 bases. CDR3 length: 16 residues. The CDR3 nucleotides are TGTGCCAGCAGTTACTCTGCCGGGGAGAACACAGATACGCAGTATTTT. Its translation: CASSYSAGENTDTQYF.

This clone occurred a few times. The genes are TRBV25-1 and TRBJ2-5, with 7 bases aligning to TRBD1. The CDR3 covers 15 residues. J was trimmed by 2 bases and V by 6 bases; bases with no gene match: 9. Germline V lookup: CDR1 MGHDK, CDR2 SYGVNS. The CDR3 sequence is CASRGPWTGQETQYF. CDR3 DNA sequence: TGTGCCAGCAGGGGACCTTGGACAGGACAAGAGACCCAGTACTTC. Full variable domain (rest looked up from reference TRBV25-1 and TRBJ2-5): EADIYQTPRYLVIGTGKKITLECSQTMGHDKMYWYQQDPGMELHLIHYSYGVNSTEKGDLSSESTVSRIRTEHFPLTLESARPSHTSQYLCASRGPWTGQETQYFGPGTRLLVL.

V is TRBV29-1 and J is TRBJ2-3, with D perhaps matching TRBD2 (6 bases). The V end was cut by 6 bases, the J end by 3 bases, with 10 bases between. The CDR3 runs 12 residues. The germline V gene encodes CDR1 SQVTM and CDR2 ANQGSEA. The CDR3 DNA sequence: TGCAGCGTCCAACGGGGGACAGATACGCAGTATTTT. Protein product: CSVQRGTDTQYF.

The chain couples TRBV6-1 to TRBJ2-1; 7 bases are a match to TRBD1. V dropped 8 bases and J dropped 0; count of bases not matched to a gene: 4. This CDR3 has 14 residues. The germline V gene has CDR1 MNHNS and CDR2 SASEGT. The CDR3 DNA reads TGTGCCAGCGAGACAGGGAGCTCCTACAATGAGCAGTTCTTC. Protein product: CASETGSSYNEQFF.

This clone appeared a few times. V gene TRBV4-1 combines with J gene TRBJ2-1, with 10 bases fitting TRBD1. Trimming at V came to 4 bases and at J to 5 bases, leaving 5 bases not matched to a gene. Germline V lookup: CDR1 MGHRA, CDR2 YSYEKL. This CDR3 region has 15 residues. The CDR3 bases are TGCGCCAGCAGCCGGGGACAGGGGATGAACAATGAGCAGTTCTTC. Protein: CASSRGQGMNNEQFF.

The chain links TRBV7-6 to TRBJ2-7, with 9 bases identical to TRBD1. V dropped 3 bases and J dropped 3; count of bases not matched to a gene: 6. CDR3 size: 15 residues. Germline V gene data show CDR1 as SGHVS and CDR2 as FNYEAQ. The CDR3 DNA sequence: TGTGCCAGCAGCTTGGGGACAGGGCTGCACTACGAGCAGTACTTC. Translated, it gives CASSLGTGLHYEQYF. The variable domain in full, with the rest retrieved from reference TRBV7-6 and TRBJ2-7, is GAGVSQSPRYKVTKRGQDVALRCDPISGHVSLYWYRQALGQGPEFLTYFNYEAQQDKSGLPNDRFSAERPEGSISTLTIQRTEQRDSAMYRCASSLGTGLHYEQYFGPGTRLTVT.

V and J are TRBV7-6 and TRBJ2-6; the D is unclear. The V gene lost 1 base and the J gene lost 0 bases, with 16 bases spanning the gap. Per germline, CDR1 SGHVS and CDR2 FNYEAQ. There are 19 residues in the CDR3. The CDR3 spells CASSLGGNILSSGANVLTF. For the CDR3, the DNA is TGTGCCAGCAGCTTAGGGGGTAATATTCTTTCCTCTGGGGCCAACGTCCTGACTTTC.

The chain's CDR3 is CASSVQVNQPQHF. In DNA, the CDR3 is TGTGCCAGCAGTGTACAGGTAAATCAGCCCCAGCATTTT. The V and J genes are TRBV6-5 and TRBJ1-5, with D possibly TRBD1 on 5 matching bases. Germline V gene sequence: CDR1 MNHEY, CDR2 SVGAGI. This CDR3 region has 13 residues. Between the trimmed V and J ends, which lost 5 bases and 4 bases, there was a span of 9 bases.

The V call is TRBV28, the J call TRBJ2-7; D possibly corresponds to TRBD2 (6 bases). The CDR3 is 14 residues long. Germline assignment: CDR1 MDHEN and CDR2 SYDVKM. With 2 bases removed from V and 1 base from J, the gap between germline ends came to 9 bases. CDR3 DNA sequence: TGTGCCAGCAGTTTAGGCCGGGAGTCCTACGAGCAGTACTTC. It translates to CASSLGRESYEQYF.

CDR3 in DNA: TGCGCCAGCACCGAAGGGGGGATGGATTCACCCCTCCACTTT. It is translated as CASTEGGMDSPLHF. The chain combines TRBV5-1 with TRBJ1-6; weak D call: TRBD1 (6 bases). V was shortened by 6 bases and J by 8 bases, with 15 bases between the two germline ends. Germline CDR1 SGHRS, CDR2 YFSETQ. There are 14 residues in the CDR3.

The gene calls are TRBV4-1 and TRBJ2-2; 10 nucleotides line up with TRBD1. V gave up 1 base and J gave up 5 bases; unmatched junction bases: 1. The germline V gene has CDR1 MGHRA and CDR2 YSYEKL. The CDR3 loop spans 15 amino acids. The CDR3 DNA follows: TGCGCCAGCAGCCAAGGGACAGGGGGAACCGGGGAGCTGTTTTTT. It encodes CASSQGTGGTGELFF.

This clone was detected only a few times. Other DNA sequences in the sample encode the same CDR3. The chain is built from TRBV13 and TRBJ2-3; D remains unclear. This CDR3 has 14 residues. V was cut by 0 bases and J by 1 base, with 5 bases left in between. The germline V gene encodes CDR1 PRHDT and CDR2 FYEKMQ (reference sequence). The CDR3 region has the DNA TGTGCCAGCAGCTTAGGTCGGGGCACAGATACGCAGTATTTT. Its translation is CASSLGRGTDTQYF.

The rearrangement joins TRBV13 to TRBJ2-1, with 9 bases matching TRBD1. CDR3 size: 14 residues. Per germline, CDR1 PRHDT and CDR2 FYEKMQ (reference sequence). The trim removed 7 bases at V and 2 bases at J, leaving 3 bases unmatched. In DNA form, the CDR3 reads TGTGCCAGCACCGACAGGGGGACCTACAATGAGCAGTTCTTC. It translates to CASTDRGTYNEQFF.

The chain carries TRBV7-9 and TRBJ2-3; 11 bases match TRBD2. With 9 bases clipped from V and 3 bases from J, the junction kept 5 bases outside the gene matches. This CDR3 has 14 residues. CDR1 is SEHNR, CDR2 FQNEAQ, per germline (reference sequence). The CDR3 DNA sequence: TGTGCCAGTAGCGGGGGGGATCCAACAGATACGCAGTATTTT. It specifies CASSGGDPTDTQYF.

The gene calls are TRBV5-1 and TRBJ2-3, with TRBD2 identical over 14 bases. Germline V gives CDR1 SGHRS, CDR2 YFSETQ. V was pared by 3 bases and J by 3 bases, with 6 bases of the junction left unmatched. The CDR3 has 17 residues. CDR3: CASSSIRLAGGTDTQYF. The CDR3 DNA is TGCGCCAGCAGCTCAATCAGACTAGCGGGGGGGACAGATACGCAGTATTTT.

CDR3 DNA sequence: TGCGCCAGCAGCAGGTGGACGAAGGAGGAGCAGTTCTTC. Protein product: CASSRWTKEEQFF. The chain couples TRBV5-1 to TRBJ2-1; no firm D call. This CDR3 spans 13 amino acids. V lost 4 bases, J lost 10 bases, and 15 bases lay in between. Looked up from germline, CDR1 is SGHRS and CDR2 is YFSETQ.

This rearrangement joins TRBV7-9 to TRBJ1-1, with TRBD1 matching over 8 bases. V was clipped by 7 bases and J by 3 bases; unmatched bases: 4. The CDR3 has 13 residues. Germline CDR1 SEHNR, CDR2 FQNEAQ (reference sequence). CDR3 residues: CASNDRGDTEAFF. As DNA, the CDR3 is TGTGCCAGCAATGACAGGGGCGACACTGAAGCTTTCTTT.

The table lists this clone with a count of one. This chain connects TRBV9 to TRBJ2-3, with no clear D. Germline V gene data show CDR1 as SGDLS and CDR2 as YYNGEE. V was trimmed by 0 bases and J by 2 bases, leaving 13 bases between them. This CDR3 spans 16 amino acids. CDR3 sequence (DNA): TGTGCCAGCAGCGTAGAAGAGAGGTCAATCACAGATACGCAGTATTTT. Translated: CASSVEERSITDTQYF.

The genes are TRBV4-1 and TRBJ2-2; D call uncertain. V dropped 3 bases and J dropped 5 bases, with 7 bases sitting between them. This CDR3 has 13 amino acids. Germline V gives CDR1 MGHRA, CDR2 YSYEKL. CDR3 in amino acids: CASSHPDTGELFF. The CDR3 DNA is TGCGCCAGCAGCCACCCGGATACCGGGGAGCTGTTTTTT.

This clone appeared once. This chain uses TRBV29-1 with TRBJ2-1, with a weak D call TRBD2 (7 bases). Germline CDR1 SQVTM, CDR2 ANQGSEA. With 1 base removed from V and 2 bases from J, the gap between germline ends came to 15 bases. The CDR3 length is 16 residues. CDR3 sequence reads: CSVEGLGGPAYNEQFF. CDR3 nucleotides: TGCAGCGTTGAAGGGTTGGGGGGGCCTGCCTACAATGAGCAGTTCTTC.

The CDR3 is CASSLEGAPDTQYF. The CDR3 coding sequence is TGTGCCAGCAGCTTAGAGGGGGCCCCAGATACGCAGTATTTT. V is TRBV11-2 and J is TRBJ2-3, with D possibly matching TRBD1 (6 bases). The length of the CDR3 is 14 residues. Germline V lookup: CDR1 SGHAT, CDR2 FQNNGV. The V and J ends lost 0 bases and 4 bases respectively, with 8 bases between them.

This chain connects TRBV29-1 to TRBJ2-7, with 11 bases lining up with TRBD2. The V segment lost 6 bases and the J segment 4 bases; nucleotides outside the gene matches: 5. This CDR3 is 13 amino acids long. The germline CDR1 and CDR2 sequences are SQVTM and ANQGSEA. DNA of the CDR3: TGCAGCGTACTAGCGGGGGCCTGGTACGAGCAGTACTTC. Translated, it gives CSVLAGAWYEQYF.

J is TRBJ2-2 and V is TRBV7-9; 15 bases match TRBD2. The V gene end was trimmed by 5 bases and the J gene end by 4 bases; junction bases not matched to a gene: 8. Germline V lookup: CDR1 SEHNR, CDR2 FQNEAQ (reference sequence). This CDR3 has 18 residues. This CDR3 is CASSGTSGGPRGTGELFF. The CDR3, as DNA: TGTGCCAGCAGCGGGACTAGCGGGGGGCCTCGAGGCACCGGGGAGCTGTTTTTT.

The rearrangement links TRBV27 to TRBJ2-7; no firm D call. The CDR3 totals 14 residues. With 3 bases removed from V and 3 bases from J, the gap between germline ends came to 12 bases. CDR1 MNHEY and CDR2 SMNVEV come from the germline V gene (reference sequence). CDR3 nucleotide sequence: TGTGCCAGCAGTTTTGACATACTCAACTACGAGCAGTACTTC. Its translation: CASSFDILNYEQYF.

V and J are TRBV4-1 and TRBJ2-7; no reliable D call. Trimming pared 4 bases from V and 6 bases from J, leaving 16 bases between. Germline CDR1 and CDR2: MGHRA and YSYEKL. This CDR3 region has 14 residues. The CDR3 is CASSPIRLDGEQYF. CDR3 in DNA: TGCGCCAGCAGCCCAATACGGCTGGACGGCGAGCAGTACTTC.

The V gene is TRBV9, the J gene TRBJ2-6; TRBD1 aligns across 10 bases. The CDR3 extends over 16 amino acids. Germline V gene lookup returns CDR1 SGDLS and CDR2 YYNGEE. Losses at the gene ends were 6 bases for V and 0 bases for J; bases not matched to a gene: 3. In nucleotides, the CDR3 is TGTGCCAGCACCGGGACAGGGGTCTCTGGGGCCAACGTCCTGACTTTC. Protein product: CASTGTGVSGANVLTF. Variable domain in full (rest from reference TRBV9 and TRBJ2-6): DSGVTQTPKHLITATGQRVTLRCSPRSGDLSVYWYQQSLDQGLQFLIQYYNGEERAKGNILERFSAQQFPDLHSELNLSSLELGDSALYFCASTGTGVSGANVLTFGAGSRLTVL.

V usage is TRBV19 and J usage is TRBJ1-2; D uncertain. Per the germline V gene, CDR1 is LNHDA and CDR2 is SQIVND (reference sequence). V was trimmed by 7 bases and J by 5 bases, leaving 17 bases between them. The CDR3 loop spans 14 amino acids. CDR3 region: CASTPADAGYGYTF. Here the CDR3 DNA reads TGTGCCAGTACCCCCGCAGACGCTGGGTATGGCTACACCTTC.